This T cell receptor (beta chain) appears in the sequencing data of a study of T cells in Graves' hyperthyroidism and ophthalmopathy. If no ophthalmopathy progression occurred within 18 months, Graves' hyperthyroidism was stable. The CDR3 is 16 amino acids. Trimming at V came to 2 bases and at J to 3 bases, leaving 4 bases not matched to a gene. Germline V gene lookup returns CDR1 MNHNY and CDR2 SVGAGI (reference sequence). Amplification of TCR beta CDR3 regions was performed using RNA transcripts as template. A first-round RT-PCR of the TCR CDR3 used the HTBI primer set. In TCRdb, the multiplex PCR reads were re-called with MiXCR into one record per CDR3 protein. The sample consists of approximately 210,000 distinct CDR3 sequences, more than 15% of them appearing once.

The sample comprised blood. The chain recombines TRBV6-6 with TRBJ2-3, with 11 positions matching TRBD2. The clonotype comes from a man aged 50 or older with Graves' hyperthyroidism. In DNA, the CDR3 is TGTGCCAGCAGTTACACACTAGCGGGAGCAACAGATACGCAGTATTTT. Protein: CASSYTLAGATDTQYF.